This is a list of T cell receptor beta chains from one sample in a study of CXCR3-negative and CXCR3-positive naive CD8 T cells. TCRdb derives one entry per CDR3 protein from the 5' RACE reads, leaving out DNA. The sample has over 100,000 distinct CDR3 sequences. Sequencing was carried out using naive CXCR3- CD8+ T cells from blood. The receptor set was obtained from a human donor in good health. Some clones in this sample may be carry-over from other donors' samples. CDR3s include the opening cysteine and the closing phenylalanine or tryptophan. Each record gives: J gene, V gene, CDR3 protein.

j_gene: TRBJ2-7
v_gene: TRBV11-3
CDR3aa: CASSPPSGAEQYF

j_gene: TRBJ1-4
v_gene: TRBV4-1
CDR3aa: CASSRLDRKSTNEKLFF

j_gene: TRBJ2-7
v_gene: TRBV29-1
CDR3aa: CSVETAGYEQYF

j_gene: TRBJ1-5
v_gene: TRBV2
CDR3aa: CASALAETGVDQPQHF

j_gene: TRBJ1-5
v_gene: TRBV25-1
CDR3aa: CASSEVGGGNQPQHF

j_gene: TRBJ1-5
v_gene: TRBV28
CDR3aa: CASSGDRGDQPQHF

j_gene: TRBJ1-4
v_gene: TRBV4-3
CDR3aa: CASSQRDTATNEKLFF

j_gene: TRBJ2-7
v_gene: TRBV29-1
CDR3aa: CSVPGERGGQAQYF

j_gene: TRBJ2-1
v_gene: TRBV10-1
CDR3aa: CASSDIAGGPQSSYNEQFF

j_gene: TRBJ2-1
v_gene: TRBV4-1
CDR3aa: CASSQDNGSDEQFF

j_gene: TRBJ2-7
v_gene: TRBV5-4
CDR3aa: CASTLTGTGDYEQYF

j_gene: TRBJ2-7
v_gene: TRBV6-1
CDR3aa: CASSEWEDRIYEQYF

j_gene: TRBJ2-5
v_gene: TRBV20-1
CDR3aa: CSARLGLAGDHF

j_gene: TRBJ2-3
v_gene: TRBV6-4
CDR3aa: CASSDSGPGLITDTQYF

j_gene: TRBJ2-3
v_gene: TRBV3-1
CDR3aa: CASSQEFRVDTQYF

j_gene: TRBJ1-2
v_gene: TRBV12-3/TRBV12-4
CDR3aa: CASSLTGKDYGYTF

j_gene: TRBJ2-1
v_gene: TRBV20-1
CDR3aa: CSAREEAGQRRSYNEQFF

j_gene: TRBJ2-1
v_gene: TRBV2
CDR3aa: CASRPGPTEFF

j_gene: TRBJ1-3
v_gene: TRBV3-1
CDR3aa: CASSPGTVSGNTIYF

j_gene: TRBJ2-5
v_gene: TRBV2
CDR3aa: CASSENLREAQYF

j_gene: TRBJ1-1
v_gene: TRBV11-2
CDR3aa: CASSLESHTEAFF

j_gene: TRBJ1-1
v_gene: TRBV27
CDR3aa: CASSLSWGGNTEAFF

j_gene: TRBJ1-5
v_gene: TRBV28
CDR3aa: CASSLTGYQPQHF

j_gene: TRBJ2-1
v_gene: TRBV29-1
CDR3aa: CSVLYLRDEQFF

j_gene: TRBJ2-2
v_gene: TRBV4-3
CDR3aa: CASSQVLRSTGELFF

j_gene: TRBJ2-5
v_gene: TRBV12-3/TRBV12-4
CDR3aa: CASSFLLTEETQYF

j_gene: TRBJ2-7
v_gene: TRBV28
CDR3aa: CASSFRSIGTGGVHEQYF

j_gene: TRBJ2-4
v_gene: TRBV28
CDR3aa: CASSFRDGGNIQYF

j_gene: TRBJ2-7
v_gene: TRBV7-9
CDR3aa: CASSVTDGSYEQYF

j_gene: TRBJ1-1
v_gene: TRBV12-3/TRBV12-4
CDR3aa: CASSLSGSSGAFF

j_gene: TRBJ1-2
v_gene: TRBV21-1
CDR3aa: CASSKVVTEYGYTF

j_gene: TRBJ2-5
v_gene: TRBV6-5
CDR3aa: CASSYHGGETQYF

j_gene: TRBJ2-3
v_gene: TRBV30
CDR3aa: CAWTMGQGADTQYF

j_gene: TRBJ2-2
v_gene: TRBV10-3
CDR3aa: CAIRRDTGELFF

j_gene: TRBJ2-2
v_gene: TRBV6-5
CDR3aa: CASSSRGTGDPGELFF

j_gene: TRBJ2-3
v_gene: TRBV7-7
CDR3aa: CASNKRRGDTDTQYF

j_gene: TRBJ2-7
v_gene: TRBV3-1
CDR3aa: CASTAGGELDEQYF

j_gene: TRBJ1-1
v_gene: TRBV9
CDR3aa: CASSLQGGADTEAFF

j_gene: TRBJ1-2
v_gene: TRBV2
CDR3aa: CASSATASYGYTF

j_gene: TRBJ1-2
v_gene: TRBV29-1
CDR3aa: CSVRTGTYGYTF

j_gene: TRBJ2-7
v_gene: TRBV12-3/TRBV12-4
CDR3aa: CASSFNFRGLAGVGPSSDEQYF

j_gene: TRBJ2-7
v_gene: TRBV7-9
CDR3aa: CASSPEYSTSGEQYF

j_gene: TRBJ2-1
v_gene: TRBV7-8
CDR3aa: CASSGGGPRVNEQFF

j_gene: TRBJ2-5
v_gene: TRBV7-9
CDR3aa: CASSLVWGKEETQYF

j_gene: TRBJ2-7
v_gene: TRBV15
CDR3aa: CATSRDRVGSYEQYF

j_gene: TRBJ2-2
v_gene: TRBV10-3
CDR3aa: CATGAAANTGELFF

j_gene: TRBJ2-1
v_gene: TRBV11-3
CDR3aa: CASSLSTSGGGNEQFF

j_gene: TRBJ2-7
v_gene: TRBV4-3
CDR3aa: CASSQEIGFFYEQYF

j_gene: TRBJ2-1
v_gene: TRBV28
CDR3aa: CASRLTGGNEQFF

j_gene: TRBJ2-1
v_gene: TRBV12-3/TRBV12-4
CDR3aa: CASSFVSGTFSSYNEQFF

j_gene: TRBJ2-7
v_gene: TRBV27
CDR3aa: CASSLGGNGNEQYF

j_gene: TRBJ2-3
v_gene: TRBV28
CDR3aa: CASSPLSPRGTDTQYF

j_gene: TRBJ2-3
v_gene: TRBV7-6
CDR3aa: CASSEVLGGAITDTQYF

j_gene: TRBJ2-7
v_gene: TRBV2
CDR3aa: CASSAAVGTVTYEQYF

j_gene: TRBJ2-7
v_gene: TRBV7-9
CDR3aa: CASSTSTPEQYF